The subject of this entry is one T cell receptor beta chain. Libraries were prepared by immunoSEQ multiplex PCR; TCRdb keeps only in-frame clonotypes and omits some of them. This table holds 3,500 to 4,000 clones, roughly 94% found once. V lost 3 bases, J lost 1 base, and 8 bases stayed unmatched. CDR3 size: 17 residues. CDR1 and CDR2 (germline): SEHNR, FQNEAQ (reference sequence). This sample stems from a study of tumor T cells in aggressive B-cell lymphoma. This receptor was taken from an adult with diffuse large B cell lymphoma. Sequencing was carried out using tumor tissue. The chain uses TRBV7-9 and TRBJ2-3; 9 bases match TRBD2. The CDR3 region has the DNA TGTGCCAGCAGCTTGGGAGCTAGCGGGGCCCGCACAGATACGCAGTATTTT. Translating gives CASSLGASGARTDTQYF.